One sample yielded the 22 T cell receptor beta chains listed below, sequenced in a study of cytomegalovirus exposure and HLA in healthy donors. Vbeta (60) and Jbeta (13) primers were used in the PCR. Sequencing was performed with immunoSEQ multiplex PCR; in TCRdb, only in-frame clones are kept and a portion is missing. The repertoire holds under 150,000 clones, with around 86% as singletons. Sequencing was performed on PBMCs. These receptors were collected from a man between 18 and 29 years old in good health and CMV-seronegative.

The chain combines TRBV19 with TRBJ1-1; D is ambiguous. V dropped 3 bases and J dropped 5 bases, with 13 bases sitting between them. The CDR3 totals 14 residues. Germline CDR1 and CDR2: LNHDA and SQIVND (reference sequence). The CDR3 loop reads CASSISSGWTEAFF. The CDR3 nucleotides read TGTGCCAGTAGTATTAGTTCGGGGTGGACTGAAGCTTTCTTT.

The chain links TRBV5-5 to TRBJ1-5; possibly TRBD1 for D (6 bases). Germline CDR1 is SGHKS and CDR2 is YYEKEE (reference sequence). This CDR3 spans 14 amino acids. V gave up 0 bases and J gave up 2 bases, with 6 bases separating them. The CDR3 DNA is TGTGCCAGCAGCTTGGACAGGGGCAATCAGCCCCAGCATTTT. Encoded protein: CASSLDRGNQPQHF.

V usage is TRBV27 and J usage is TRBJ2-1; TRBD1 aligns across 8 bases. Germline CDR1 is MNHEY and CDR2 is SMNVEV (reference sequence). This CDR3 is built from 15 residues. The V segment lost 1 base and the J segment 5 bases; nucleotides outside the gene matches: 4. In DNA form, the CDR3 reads TGTGCCAGCAGTTTATATGCACAGGGGGACAATGAGCAGTTCTTC. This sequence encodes CASSLYAQGDNEQFF.

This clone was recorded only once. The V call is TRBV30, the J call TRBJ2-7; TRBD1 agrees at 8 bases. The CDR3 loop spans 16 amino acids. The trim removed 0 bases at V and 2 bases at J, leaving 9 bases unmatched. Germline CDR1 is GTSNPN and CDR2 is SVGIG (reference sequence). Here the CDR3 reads CAWSVQQGGFTYEQYF. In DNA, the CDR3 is TGTGCCTGGAGTGTACAACAGGGGGGATTTACCTACGAGCAGTACTTC.

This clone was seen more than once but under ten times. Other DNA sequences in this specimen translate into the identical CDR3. CDR3 region: CASSPPSTDTQYF. In nucleotides, the CDR3 is TGTGCCAGCTCACCTCCTAGCACAGATACGCAGTATTTT. The chain carries TRBV18 and TRBJ2-3; no definite D call. Per the germline V gene, CDR1 is KGHSH and CDR2 is LQKENI. This CDR3 spans 13 amino acids. The V end was cut by 3 bases, the J end by 0 bases, with 4 bases between.

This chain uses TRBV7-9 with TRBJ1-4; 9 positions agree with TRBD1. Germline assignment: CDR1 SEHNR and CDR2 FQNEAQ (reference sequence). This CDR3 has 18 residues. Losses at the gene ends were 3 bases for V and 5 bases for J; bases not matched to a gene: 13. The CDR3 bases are TGTGCCAGCAGCTTTCCCTACAGGGGGCGCGGGAGGAATGAAAAACTGTTTTTT. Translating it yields CASSFPYRGRGRNEKLFF.

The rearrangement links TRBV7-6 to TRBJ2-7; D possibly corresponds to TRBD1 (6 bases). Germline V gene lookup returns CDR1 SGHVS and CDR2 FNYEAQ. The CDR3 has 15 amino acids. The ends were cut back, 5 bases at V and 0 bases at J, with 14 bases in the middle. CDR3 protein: CASSRGGPLSYEQYF. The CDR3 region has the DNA TGTGCCAGCAGCCGAGGGGGTCCTCTCTCCTACGAGCAGTACTTC.

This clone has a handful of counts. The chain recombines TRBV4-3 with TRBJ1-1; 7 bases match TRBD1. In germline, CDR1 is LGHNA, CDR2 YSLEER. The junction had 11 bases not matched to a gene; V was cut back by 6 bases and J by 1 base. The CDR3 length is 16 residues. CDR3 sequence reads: CASSQNRGMRNTEAFF. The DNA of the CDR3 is TGCGCCAGCAGTCAAAACAGGGGAATGAGGAACACTGAAGCTTTCTTT.

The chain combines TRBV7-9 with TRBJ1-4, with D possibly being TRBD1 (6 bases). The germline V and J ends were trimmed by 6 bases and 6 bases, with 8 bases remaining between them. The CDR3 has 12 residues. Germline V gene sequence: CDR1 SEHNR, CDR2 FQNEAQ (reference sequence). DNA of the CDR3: TGTGCCAGCAGGGGGGCAGATGAAAAACTGTTTTTT. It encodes CASRGADEKLFF.

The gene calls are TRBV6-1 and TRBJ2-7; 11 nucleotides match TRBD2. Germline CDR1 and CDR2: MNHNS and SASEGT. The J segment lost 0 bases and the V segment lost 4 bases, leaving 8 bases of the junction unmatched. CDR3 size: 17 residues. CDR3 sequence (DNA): TGTGCCAGCAGTGTCCCTAGCGGGGGGCTCAACTCCTACGAGCAGTACTTC. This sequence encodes CASSVPSGGLNSYEQYF.

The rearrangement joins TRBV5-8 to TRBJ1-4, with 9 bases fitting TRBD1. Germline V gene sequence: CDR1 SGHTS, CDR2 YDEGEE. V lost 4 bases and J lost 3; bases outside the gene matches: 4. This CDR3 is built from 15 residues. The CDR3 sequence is CASSIGQGSNEKLFF. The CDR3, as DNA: TGTGCCAGCAGCATAGGACAGGGGTCTAATGAAAAACTGTTTTTT.

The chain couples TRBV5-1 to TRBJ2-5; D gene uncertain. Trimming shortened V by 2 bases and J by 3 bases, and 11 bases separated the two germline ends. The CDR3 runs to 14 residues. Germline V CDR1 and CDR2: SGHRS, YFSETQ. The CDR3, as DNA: TGCGCCAGCAGCTTTTCAACGGTTGAAGAGACCCAGTACTTC. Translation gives CASSFSTVEETQYF.

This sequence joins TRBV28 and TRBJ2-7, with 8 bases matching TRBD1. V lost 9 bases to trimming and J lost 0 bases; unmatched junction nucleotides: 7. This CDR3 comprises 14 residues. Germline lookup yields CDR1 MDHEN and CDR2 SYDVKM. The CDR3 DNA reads TGTGCCAGTCTTTCCGGGACAGGCTCCTACGAGCAGTACTTC. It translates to CASLSGTGSYEQYF.

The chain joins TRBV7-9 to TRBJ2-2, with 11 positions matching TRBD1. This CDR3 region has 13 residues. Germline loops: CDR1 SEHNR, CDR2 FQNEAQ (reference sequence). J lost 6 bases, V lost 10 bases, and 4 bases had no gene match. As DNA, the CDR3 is TGTGCCACTCCGGGACAGGGGGCCGGGGAGCTGTTTTTT. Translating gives CATPGQGAGELFF.

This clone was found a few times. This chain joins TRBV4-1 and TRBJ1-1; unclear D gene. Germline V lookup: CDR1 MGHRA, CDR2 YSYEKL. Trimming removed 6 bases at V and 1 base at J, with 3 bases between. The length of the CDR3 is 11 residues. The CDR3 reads CASSQNTEAFF. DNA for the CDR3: TGCGCCAGCAGTCAGAACACTGAAGCTTTCTTT.

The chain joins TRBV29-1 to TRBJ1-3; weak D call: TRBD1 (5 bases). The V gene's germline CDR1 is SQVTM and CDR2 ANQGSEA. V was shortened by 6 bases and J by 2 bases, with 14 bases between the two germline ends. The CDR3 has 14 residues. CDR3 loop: CSVLPGWTGNTIYF. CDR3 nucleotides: TGCAGCGTACTCCCAGGGTGGACTGGAAACACCATATATTTT.

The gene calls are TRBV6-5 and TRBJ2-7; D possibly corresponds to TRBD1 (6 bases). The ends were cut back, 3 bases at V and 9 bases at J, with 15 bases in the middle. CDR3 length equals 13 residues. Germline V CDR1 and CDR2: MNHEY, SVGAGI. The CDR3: CASSYWQGIGQYF. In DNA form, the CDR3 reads TGTGCCAGCAGTTATTGGCAGGGGATTGGGCAGTACTTC.

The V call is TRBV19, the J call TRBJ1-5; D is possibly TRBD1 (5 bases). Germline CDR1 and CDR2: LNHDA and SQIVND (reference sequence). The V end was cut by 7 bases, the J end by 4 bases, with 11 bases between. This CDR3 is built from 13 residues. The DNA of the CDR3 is TGTGCCAGTAATCAGGGCAGGAATCAGCCCCAGCATTTT. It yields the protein CASNQGRNQPQHF.

The CDR3 spells CSVDFGGTRLFF. The CDR3 bases are TGCAGCGTTGATTTTGGCGGAACCCGACTGTTTTTT. This chain joins TRBV29-1 and TRBJ2-2; D ambiguous. V shed 3 bases and J shed 14 bases, with 16 bases lying between them. Germline CDR1 is SQVTM and CDR2 is ANQGSEA. CDR3 length: 12 residues.

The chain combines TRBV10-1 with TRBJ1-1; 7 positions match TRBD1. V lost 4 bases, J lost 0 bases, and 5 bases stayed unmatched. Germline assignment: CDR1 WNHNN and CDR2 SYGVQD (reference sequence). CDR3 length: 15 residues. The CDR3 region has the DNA TGCGCCAGCAGTGCAAACAGGGGCATGAACACTGAAGCTTTCTTT. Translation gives CASSANRGMNTEAFF.

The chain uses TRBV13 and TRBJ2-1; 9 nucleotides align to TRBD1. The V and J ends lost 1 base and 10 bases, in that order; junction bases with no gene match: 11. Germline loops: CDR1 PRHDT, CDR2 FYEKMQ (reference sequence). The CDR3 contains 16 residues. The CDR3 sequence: CASSLVDRGGVGEQFF. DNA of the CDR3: TGTGCCAGCAGCTTAGTGGACAGGGGAGGGGTAGGCGAGCAGTTCTTC.

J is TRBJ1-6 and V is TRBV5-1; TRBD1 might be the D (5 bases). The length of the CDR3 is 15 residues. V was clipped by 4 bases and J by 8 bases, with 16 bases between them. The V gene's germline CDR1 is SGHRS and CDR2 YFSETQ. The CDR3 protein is CASSRGTGGYSPLHF. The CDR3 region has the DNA TGCGCCAGCAGCCGGGGGACGGGGGGATATTCACCCCTCCACTTT. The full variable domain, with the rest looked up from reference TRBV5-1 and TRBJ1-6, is KAGVTQTPRYLIKTRGQQVTLSCSPISGHRSVSWYQQTPGQGLQFLFEYFSETQRNKGNFPGRFSGRQFSNSRSEMNVSTLELGDSALYLCASSRGTGGYSPLHFGNGTRLTVT.